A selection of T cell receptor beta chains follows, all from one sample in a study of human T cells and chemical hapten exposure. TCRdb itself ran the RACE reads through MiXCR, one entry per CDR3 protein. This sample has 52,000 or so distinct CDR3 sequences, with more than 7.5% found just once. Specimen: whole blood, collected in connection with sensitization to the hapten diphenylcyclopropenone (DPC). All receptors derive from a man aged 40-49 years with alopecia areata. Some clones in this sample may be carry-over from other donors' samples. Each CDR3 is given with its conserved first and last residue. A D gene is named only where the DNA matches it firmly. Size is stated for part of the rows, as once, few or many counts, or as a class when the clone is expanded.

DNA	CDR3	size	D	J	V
TGTGCCAGCATGAATACTGGGGCCAACGTCCTGACTTTC	CASMNTGANVLTF	.	.	TRBJ2-6	TRBV27
TGCAGTGCCCCTGGGACACTGAATAATTCACCCCTCCACTTT	CSAPGTLNNSPLHF	.	.	TRBJ1-6	TRBV20-1
TGCAGTGCTAATCAAACCGGGGAGCTGTTTTTT	CSANQTGELFF	many	.	TRBJ2-2	TRBV20-1
TGCAGTGCTAGAGAAGATACGCAGTATTTT	CSAREDTQYF	.	.	TRBJ2-3	TRBV20-1
TGTGCCAGCAGAAGGGACTCCGGGACTAGTAACCACGAGCAGTACTTC	CASRRDSGTSNHEQYF	many	TRBD2	TRBJ2-7	TRBV6-2/TRBV6-3
TGTGCCAGCAGCCCAAGACTAGCGGACACCGGGGAGCTGTTTTTT	CASSPRLADTGELFF	many	TRBD2	TRBJ2-2	TRBV7-6
TGTGCCAGCAGCTTAGGACAGTGGCAAGAGACCCAGTACTTC	CASSLGQWQETQYF	.	.	TRBJ2-5	TRBV7-9
TGTGCCAGCAGCCAGAGAGGCGGGGGAGGAGACGAGCAGTACTTC	CASSQRGGGGDEQYF	.	TRBD2	TRBJ2-7	TRBV4-2
TGTGCCAGCAGCCGTGGGGCGGGAGGATCCTACGAGCAGTACTTC	CASSRGAGGSYEQYF	.	TRBD2	TRBJ2-7	TRBV7-2
TGTGCCAGCAGCGGACTAACCCGGACTAGCGGGAGGATAGAAGAGCAGTTCTTC	CASSGLTRTSGRIEEQFF	.	TRBD2	TRBJ2-1	TRBV9
TGTGCCAGCAGCCCTGGGACTAGCGCCGAGCAGTACTTC	CASSPGTSAEQYF	many	TRBD2	TRBJ2-7	TRBV5-4
TGTGCCAGCAGTCGTCTAGCGGGAGGGCCAGACGAGCAGTACTTC	CASSRLAGGPDEQYF	.	TRBD2	TRBJ2-7	TRBV3-1
TGCAGCGTTGGACACCAGAGCTCCTACGAGCAGTACTTC	CSVGHQSSYEQYF	.	.	TRBJ2-7	TRBV29-1
TGTGCCAGCAGCTTCGGGAGCACAGATACGCAGTATTTT	CASSFGSTDTQYF	many	.	TRBJ2-3	TRBV7-2
TGTGCCAGCAGTAAAGGCGGGAGGAGCACAGATACGCAGTATTTT	CASSKGGRSTDTQYF	.	TRBD2	TRBJ2-3	TRBV6-4
TGTGCCAGCAGTTTACCGACAGGCTTCGGGGGAAAACTGTTTTTT	CASSLPTGFGGKLFF	.	.	TRBJ1-4	TRBV12-3/TRBV12-4
TGTGCCAGCAGTCACCGGAGCAGGAGGGTTGACAATCAGCCCCAGCATTTT	CASSHRSRRVDNQPQHF	many	.	TRBJ1-5	TRBV7-3
TGTGCCAGCAAGGGACAGGGGTCCGGAGACTACGAGCAGTACTTC	CASKGQGSGDYEQYF	few	TRBD1	TRBJ2-7	TRBV28
TGTGCCAGCAGCTTAACAAGGACAGCAAGTCACGGGGAGCTGTTTTTT	CASSLTRTASHGELFF	.	.	TRBJ2-2	TRBV7-3
TGTGCCAGCAGCCCCTGGGTGGCGGGGTCCTACGAGCAGTACTTC	CASSPWVAGSYEQYF	.	.	TRBJ2-7	TRBV14
TGCAGTGCTAGCCCGACTAGCGGGGGCAATGAGCAGTTCTTC	CSASPTSGGNEQFF	many	TRBD2	TRBJ2-1	TRBV20-1
TGTGCCAGCAGCCAAGAGCGGAGCTCTGGGGCCAACGTCCTGACTTTC	CASSQERSSGANVLTF	many	.	TRBJ2-6	TRBV4-2
TGTGCCAGCAGTGCCAGCTTTACCGGGACAGGGGGTTCACCCCTCCACTTT	CASSASFTGTGGSPLHF	many	TRBD1	TRBJ1-6	TRBV6-5
TGCAGTGCCGGGGCAGCAAACGAGCAGTACTTC	CSAGAANEQYF	.	.	TRBJ2-7	TRBV20-1
TGTGCCAGCAGTTACTCGATGTCAGGGAGCTCCTACAATGAGCAGTTCTTC	CASSYSMSGSSYNEQFF	.	.	TRBJ2-1	TRBV6-2/TRBV6-3
TGTGCCAGCAGTTACTCGACGGTTTCCAAAAACATTCAGTACTTC	CASSYSTVSKNIQYF	many	.	TRBJ2-4	TRBV6-2/TRBV6-3
TGTGCCAGCAGTTCAGGGGAAAGGCTGAACACCATATATTTT	CASSSGERLNTIYF	.	.	TRBJ1-3	TRBV6-6
TGTGCCAGCAGCGTCCGGGACAGGGGCGCCAAAAACATTCAGTACTTC	CASSVRDRGAKNIQYF	many	.	TRBJ2-4	TRBV3-2